This T cell receptor (beta chain) originates from a study of prognosis after radiotherapy for stage I lung cancer. Study background: Every lung cancer patient of the non-small cell type was deemed medically inoperable. A median of around 7 months after radiotherapy, distant metastases were seen in a few patients, while no significant progression was shown by 15.

CDR3 size: 15 residues. Trimming removed 0 bases from V and 7 bases from J; junction bases left unmatched: 3. The germline V gene encodes CDR1 MGHRA and CDR2 YSYEKL. The sample holds many counts of this clonotype. Its antigen is not known. Study-level points and caveats: After stereotactic body radiation therapy, patients with later distant metastases showed lower Shannon entropy. Usage of the TRBV and TRBJ genes (in patients with versus without metastases) was reportedly different.

With two-round multiplex PCR, TCR beta CDR3 sequences were amplified from genomic DNA. Specific primers for each TRBV and TRBJ gene were what first-round PCR used. TCRdb fed the multiplex PCR reads into MiXCR, producing one record per CDR3 protein. The sample lists approximately 25,000 distinct CDR3 sequences; roughly 40% were seen once. This receptor was obtained from a donor aged 50 or older with non-small cell lung cancer. The rearrangement joins TRBV4-1 to TRBJ2-1, with 10 nucleotides matching TRBD2. Source: PBMCs, taken before or after stereotactic body radiation therapy (not recorded which). The CDR3 spells CASSQDGSGRNEQFF. Written as DNA, the CDR3 is TGCGCCAGCAGCCAAGATGGTAGCGGGAGGAATGAGCAGTTCTTC.